This T cell receptor beta chain originates from a study of T cells expressing NK-cell markers. TCR beta cDNA was generated via 5'RACE template switching incorporating UMIs. One entry per CDR3 protein, without DNA, is what TCRdb gives after re-calling the 5' RACE reads. This table holds roughly 350,000 distinct CDR3 sequences. Germline assignment: CDR1 LNHDA and CDR2 SQIVND (reference sequence). The CDR3 has 15 amino acids. Sequenced input: blood T cells: a sorted CD56 or NKG2C T cell subset, CD4+ or CD8+ T cells, or bulk PBMC T cells (not recorded which). This clonotype was obtained from a man aged 18 to 69 in good health. The V gene is TRBV19, the J gene TRBJ1-5; TCRdb lists TRBD1, though no DNA is available to test this call. The CDR3 protein is CASRIPGQSNQPQHF.